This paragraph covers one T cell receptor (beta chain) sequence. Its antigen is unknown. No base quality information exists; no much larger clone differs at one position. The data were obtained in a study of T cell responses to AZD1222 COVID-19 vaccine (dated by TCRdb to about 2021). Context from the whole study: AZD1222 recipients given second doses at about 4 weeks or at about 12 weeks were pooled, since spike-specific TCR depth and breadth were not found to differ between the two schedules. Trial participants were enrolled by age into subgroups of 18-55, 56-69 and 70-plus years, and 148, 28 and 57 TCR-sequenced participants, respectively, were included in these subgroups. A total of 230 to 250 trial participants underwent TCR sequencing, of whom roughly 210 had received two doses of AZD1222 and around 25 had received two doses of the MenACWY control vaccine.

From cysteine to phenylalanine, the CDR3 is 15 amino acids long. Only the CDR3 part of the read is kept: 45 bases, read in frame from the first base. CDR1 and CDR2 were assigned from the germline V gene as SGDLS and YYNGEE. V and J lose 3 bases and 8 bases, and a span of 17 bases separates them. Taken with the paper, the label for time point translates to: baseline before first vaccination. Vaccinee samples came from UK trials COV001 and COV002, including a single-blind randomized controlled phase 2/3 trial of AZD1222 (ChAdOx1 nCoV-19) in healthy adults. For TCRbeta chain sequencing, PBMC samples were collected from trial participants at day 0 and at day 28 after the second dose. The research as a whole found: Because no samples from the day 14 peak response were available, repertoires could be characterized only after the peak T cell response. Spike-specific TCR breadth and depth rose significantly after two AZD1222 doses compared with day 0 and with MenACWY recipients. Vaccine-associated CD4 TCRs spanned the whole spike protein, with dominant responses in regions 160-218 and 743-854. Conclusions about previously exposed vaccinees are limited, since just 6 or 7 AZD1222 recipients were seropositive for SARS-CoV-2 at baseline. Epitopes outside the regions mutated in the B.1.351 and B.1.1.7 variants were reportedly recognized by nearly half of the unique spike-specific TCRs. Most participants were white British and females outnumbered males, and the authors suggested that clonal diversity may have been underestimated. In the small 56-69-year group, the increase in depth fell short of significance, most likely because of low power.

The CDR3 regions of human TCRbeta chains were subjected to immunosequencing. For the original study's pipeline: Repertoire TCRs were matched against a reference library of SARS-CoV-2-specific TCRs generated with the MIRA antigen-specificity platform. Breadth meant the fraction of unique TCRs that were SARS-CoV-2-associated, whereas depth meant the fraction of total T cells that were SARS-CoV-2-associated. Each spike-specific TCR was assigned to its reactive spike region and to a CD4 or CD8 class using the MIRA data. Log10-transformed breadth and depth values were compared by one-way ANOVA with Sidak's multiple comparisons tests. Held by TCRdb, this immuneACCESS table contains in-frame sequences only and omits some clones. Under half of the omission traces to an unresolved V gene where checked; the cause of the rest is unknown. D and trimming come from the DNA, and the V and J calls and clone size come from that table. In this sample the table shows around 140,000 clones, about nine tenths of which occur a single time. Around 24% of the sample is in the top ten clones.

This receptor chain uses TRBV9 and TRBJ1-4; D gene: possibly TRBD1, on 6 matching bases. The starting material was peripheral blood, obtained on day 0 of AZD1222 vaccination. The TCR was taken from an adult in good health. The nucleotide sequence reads TGTGCCAGCAGCGCGCGCGGACAGTTTCTCGAAAAACTGTTTTTT. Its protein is CASSARGQFLEKLFF.